This T cell receptor (beta chain) is from a study of cytomegalovirus exposure and HLA in healthy donors. Study observations and caveats: Per published reports, the classifier diagnosed cytomegalovirus status with high specificity and sensitivity. What a later analysis reportedly showed was that an Asian-associated ancestry cluster had fewer N-insertions than the roughly 670-donor mean.

Per germline, CDR1 LGHNA and CDR2 YSLEER. The CDR3 covers 16 residues. V lost 3 bases and J lost 0; bases outside the gene matches: 1. With respect to this clone: Antigen: not known.

The PCR used 60 Vbeta and 13 Jbeta primers. The repertoire was sequenced with immunoSEQ multiplex PCR; TCRdb's copy has only in-frame clones and lacks some. This table holds 95,000 to 150,000 clones, about 73% found once. These donors, healthy bone marrow donors, were studied. The TCR comes from a woman aged 40 to 55 in good health and CMV-seropositive. The source material was PBMCs. This chain joins TRBV4-3 and TRBJ2-3, with 12 bases fitting TRBD2. The CDR3 sequence is CASSQLAGGSTDTQYF. The CDR3 DNA follows: TGCGCCAGCAGCCAGCTAGCGGGGGGGAGCACAGATACGCAGTATTTT.